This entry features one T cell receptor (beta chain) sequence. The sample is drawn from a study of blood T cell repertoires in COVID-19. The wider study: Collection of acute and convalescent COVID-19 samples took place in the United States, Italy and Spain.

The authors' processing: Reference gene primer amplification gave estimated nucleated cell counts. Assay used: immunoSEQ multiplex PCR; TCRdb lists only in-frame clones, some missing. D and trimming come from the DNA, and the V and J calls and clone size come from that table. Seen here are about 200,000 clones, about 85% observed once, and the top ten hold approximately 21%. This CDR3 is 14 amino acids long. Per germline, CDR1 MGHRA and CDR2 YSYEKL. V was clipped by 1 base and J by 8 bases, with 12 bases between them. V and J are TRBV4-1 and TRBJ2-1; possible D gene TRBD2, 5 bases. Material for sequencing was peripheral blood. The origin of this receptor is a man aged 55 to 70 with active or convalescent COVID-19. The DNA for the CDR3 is TGCGCCAGCAGCCAAGGTTTCTGGGAGTATGAGCAGTTCTTC. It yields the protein CASSQGFWEYEQFF.